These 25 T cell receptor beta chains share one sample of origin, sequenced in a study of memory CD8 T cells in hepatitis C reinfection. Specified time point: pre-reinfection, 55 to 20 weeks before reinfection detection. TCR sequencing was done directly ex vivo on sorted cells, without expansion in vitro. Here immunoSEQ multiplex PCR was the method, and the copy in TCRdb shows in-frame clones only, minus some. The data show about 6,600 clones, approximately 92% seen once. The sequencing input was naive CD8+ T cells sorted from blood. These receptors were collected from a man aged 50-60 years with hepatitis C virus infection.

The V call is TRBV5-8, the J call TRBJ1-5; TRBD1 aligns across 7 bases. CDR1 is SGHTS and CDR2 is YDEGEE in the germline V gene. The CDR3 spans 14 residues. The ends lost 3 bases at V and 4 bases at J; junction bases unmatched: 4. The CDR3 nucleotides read TGTGCCAGCAGCTGGGGGACAGAAAATCAGCCCCAGCATTTT. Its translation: CASSWGTENQPQHF. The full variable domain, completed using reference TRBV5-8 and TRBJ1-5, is EAGVTQSPTHLIKTRGQQATLRCSPISGHTSVYWYQQALGLGLQFLLWYDEGEERNRGNFPPRFSGRQFPNYSSELNVNALELEDSALYLCASSWGTENQPQHFGDGTRLSIL.

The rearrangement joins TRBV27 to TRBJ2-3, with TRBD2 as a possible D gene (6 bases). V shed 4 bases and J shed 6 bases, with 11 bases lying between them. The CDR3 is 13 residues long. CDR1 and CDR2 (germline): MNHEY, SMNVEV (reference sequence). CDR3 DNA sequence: TGTGCCAGCAGTTCGGGACTCTGGGATACGCAGTATTTT. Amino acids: CASSSGLWDTQYF.

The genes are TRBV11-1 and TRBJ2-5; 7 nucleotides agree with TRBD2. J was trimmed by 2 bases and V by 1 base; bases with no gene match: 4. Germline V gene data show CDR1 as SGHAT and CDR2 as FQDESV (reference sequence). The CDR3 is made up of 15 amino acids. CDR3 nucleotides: TGTGCCAGCAGCTTAGGTGTCGGGGGGCAAGAGACCCAGTACTTC. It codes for CASSLGVGGQETQYF.

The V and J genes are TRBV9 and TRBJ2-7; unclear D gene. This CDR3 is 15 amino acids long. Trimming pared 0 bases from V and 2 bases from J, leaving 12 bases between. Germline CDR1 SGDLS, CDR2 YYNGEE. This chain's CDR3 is CASSVGAEMTYEQYF. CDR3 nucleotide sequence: TGTGCCAGCAGCGTAGGTGCGGAAATGACCTACGAGCAGTACTTC. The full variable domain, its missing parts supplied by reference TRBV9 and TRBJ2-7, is DSGVTQTPKHLITATGQRVTLRCSPRSGDLSVYWYQQSLDQGLQFLIQYYNGEERAKGNILERFSAQQFPDLHSELNLSSLELGDSALYFCASSVGAEMTYEQYFGPGTRLTVT.

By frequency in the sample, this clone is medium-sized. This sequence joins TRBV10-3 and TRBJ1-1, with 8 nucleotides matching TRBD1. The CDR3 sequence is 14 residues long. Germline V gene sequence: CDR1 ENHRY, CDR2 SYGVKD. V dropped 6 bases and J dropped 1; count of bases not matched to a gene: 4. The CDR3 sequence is CAIRDRERNTEAFF. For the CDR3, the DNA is TGTGCCATCAGGGACAGGGAGCGGAACACTGAAGCTTTCTTT.

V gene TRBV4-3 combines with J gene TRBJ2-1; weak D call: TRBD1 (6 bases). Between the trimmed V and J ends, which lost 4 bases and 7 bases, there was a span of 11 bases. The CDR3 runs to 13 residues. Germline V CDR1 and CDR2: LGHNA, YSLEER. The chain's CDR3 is CASSRAGENEQFF. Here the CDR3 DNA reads TGCGCCAGCAGCCGGGCAGGGGAGAATGAGCAGTTCTTC.

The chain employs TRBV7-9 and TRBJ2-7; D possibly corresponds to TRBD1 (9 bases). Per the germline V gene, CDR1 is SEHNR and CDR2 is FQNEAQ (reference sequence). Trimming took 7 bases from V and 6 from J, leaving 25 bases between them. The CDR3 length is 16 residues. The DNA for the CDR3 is TGTGCCAGCACCGGGGGGGGCCGGGACAGGGAAGGCGAGCAGTACTTC. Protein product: CASTGGGRDREGEQYF. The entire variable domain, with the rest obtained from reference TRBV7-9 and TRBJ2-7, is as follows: DTGVSQNPRHKITKRGQNVTFRCDPISEHNRLYWYRQTLGQGPEFLTYFQNEAQLEKSRLLSDRFSAERPKGSFSTLEIQRTEQGDSAMYLCASTGGGRDREGEQYFGPGTRLTVT.

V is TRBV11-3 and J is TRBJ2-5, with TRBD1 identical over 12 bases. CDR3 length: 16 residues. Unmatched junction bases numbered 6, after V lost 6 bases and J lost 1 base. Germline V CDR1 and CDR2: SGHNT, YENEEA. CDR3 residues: CASSTGTGGLQETQYF. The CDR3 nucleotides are TGTGCCAGCAGTACCGGGACAGGGGGCCTCCAAGAGACCCAGTACTTC.

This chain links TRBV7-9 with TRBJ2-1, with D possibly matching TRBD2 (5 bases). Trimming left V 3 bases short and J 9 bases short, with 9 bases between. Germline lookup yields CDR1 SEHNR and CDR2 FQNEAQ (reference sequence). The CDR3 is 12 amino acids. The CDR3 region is CASSFASSEQFF. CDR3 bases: TGTGCCAGCAGCTTTGCTAGCTCTGAGCAGTTCTTC.

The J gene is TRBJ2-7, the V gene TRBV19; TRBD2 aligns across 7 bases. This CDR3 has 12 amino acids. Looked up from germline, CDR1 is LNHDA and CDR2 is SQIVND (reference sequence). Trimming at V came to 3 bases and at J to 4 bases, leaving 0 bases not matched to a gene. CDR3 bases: TGTGCCAGTAGTATGGGGGGGTACGAGCAGTACTTC. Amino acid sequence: CASSMGGYEQYF.

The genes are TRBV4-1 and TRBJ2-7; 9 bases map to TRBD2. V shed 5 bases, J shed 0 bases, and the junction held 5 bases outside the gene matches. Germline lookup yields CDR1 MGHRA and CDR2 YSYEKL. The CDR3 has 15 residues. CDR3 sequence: CASSTLAGSSYEQYF. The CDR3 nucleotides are TGCGCCAGCAGCACGCTAGCGGGGAGCTCCTACGAGCAGTACTTC.

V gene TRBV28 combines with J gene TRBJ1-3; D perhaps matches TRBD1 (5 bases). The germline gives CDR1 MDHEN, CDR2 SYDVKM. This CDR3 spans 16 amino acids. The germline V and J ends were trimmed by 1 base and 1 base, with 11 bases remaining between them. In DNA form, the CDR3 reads TGTGCCAGCAGTTTATTTCAGGGAGGTTCTGGAAACACCATATATTTT. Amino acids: CASSLFQGGSGNTIYF.

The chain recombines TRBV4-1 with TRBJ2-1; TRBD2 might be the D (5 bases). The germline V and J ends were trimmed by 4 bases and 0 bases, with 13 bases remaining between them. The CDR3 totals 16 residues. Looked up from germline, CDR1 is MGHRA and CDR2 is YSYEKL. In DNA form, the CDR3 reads TGCGCCAGCAGCCCTCACCTAGCTGACTCCTACAATGAGCAGTTCTTC. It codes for CASSPHLADSYNEQFF.

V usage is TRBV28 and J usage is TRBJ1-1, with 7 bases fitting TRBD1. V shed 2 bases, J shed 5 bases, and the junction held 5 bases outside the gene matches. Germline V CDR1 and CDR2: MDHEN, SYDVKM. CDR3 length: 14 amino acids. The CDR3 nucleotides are TGTGCCAGCAGTTTAAACAGGGGTTGGACTGAAGCTTTCTTT. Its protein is CASSLNRGWTEAFF.

Here the CDR3 DNA reads TGTGCCAGCAGGAGATTTGTAGAGGAAAATGAAAAACTGTTTTTT. It translates to CASRRFVEENEKLFF. This chain links TRBV27 with TRBJ1-4, with no clear D. The CDR3 totals 15 residues. CDR1 and CDR2 (germline): MNHEY, SMNVEV (reference sequence). The ends were cut back, 6 bases at V and 5 bases at J, with 16 bases in the middle. The full variable domain, its missing parts supplied by reference TRBV27 and TRBJ1-4, is EAQVTQNPRYLITVTGKKLTVTCSQNMNHEYMSWYRQDPGLGLRQIYYSMNVEVTDKGDVPEGYKVSRKEKRNFPLILESPSPNQTSLYFCASRRFVEENEKLFFGSGTQLSVL.

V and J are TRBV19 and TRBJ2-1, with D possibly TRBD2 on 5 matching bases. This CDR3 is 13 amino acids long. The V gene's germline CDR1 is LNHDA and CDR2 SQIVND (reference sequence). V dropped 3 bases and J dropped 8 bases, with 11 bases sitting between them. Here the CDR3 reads CASSISSLDEQFF. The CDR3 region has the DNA TGTGCCAGTAGTATTTCTAGCTTGGATGAGCAGTTCTTC.

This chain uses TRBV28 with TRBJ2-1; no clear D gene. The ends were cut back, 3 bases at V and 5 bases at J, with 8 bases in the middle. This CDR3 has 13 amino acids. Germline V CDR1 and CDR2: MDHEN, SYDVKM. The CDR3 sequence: CASSFDGDNEQFF. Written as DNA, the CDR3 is TGTGCCAGCAGTTTCGACGGAGACAATGAGCAGTTCTTC.

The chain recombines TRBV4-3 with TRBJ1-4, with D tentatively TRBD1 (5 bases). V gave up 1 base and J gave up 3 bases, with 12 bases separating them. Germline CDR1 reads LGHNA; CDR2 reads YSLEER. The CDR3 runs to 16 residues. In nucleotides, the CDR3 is TGCGCCAGCAGCCAAGTTGGGGGGGGGTCTAATGAAAAACTGTTTTTT. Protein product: CASSQVGGGSNEKLFF.

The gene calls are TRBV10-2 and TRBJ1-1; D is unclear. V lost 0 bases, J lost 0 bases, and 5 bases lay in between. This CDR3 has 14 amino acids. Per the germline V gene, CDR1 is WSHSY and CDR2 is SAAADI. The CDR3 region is CASSESIMNTEAFF. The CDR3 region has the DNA TGCGCCAGCAGTGAGTCAATCATGAACACTGAAGCTTTCTTT.

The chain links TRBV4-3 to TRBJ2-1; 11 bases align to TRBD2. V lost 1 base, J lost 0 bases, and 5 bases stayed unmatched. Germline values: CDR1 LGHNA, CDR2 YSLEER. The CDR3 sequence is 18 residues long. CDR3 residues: CASSQAASGRSSYNEQFF. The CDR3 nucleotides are TGCGCCAGCAGCCAAGCGGCTAGCGGGAGGAGCTCCTACAATGAGCAGTTCTTC.

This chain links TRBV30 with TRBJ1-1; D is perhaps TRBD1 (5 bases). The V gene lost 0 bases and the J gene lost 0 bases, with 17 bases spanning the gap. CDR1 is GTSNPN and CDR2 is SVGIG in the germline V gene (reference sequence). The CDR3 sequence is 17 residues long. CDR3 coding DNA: TGTGCCTGGAGTGTACAGGCTTCGGGACTGATGAACACTGAAGCTTTCTTT. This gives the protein CAWSVQASGLMNTEAFF.

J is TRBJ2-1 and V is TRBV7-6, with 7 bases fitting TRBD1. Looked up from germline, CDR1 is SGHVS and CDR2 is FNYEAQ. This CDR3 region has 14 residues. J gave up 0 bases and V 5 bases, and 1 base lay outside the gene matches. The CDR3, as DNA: TGTGCCAGCAGCCCAGGGGGCTCCTACAATGAGCAGTTCTTC. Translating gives CASSPGGSYNEQFF.

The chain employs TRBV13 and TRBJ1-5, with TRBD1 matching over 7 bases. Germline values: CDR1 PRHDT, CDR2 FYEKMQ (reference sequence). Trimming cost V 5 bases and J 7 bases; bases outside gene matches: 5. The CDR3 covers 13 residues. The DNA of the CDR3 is TGTGCCAGCAGCCAGGACAGGAGGCAGCCCCAGCATTTT. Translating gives CASSQDRRQPQHF. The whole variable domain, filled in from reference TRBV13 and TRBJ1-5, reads AAGVIQSPRHLIKEKRETATLKCYPIPRHDTVYWYQQGPGQDPQFLISFYEKMQSDKGSIPDRFSAQQFSDYHSELNMSSLELGDSALYFCASSQDRRQPQHFGDGTRLSIL.

Here the CDR3 reads CASKTSVISFSYEQYF. CDR3 DNA: TGTGCCAGCAAAACGAGCGTCATCTCCTTCTCCTACGAGCAGTACTTC. The rearrangement uses TRBV2 and TRBJ2-7; D gene ambiguous. The V and J ends lost 7 bases and 0 bases respectively, with 19 bases between them. Germline V CDR1 and CDR2: SNHLY, FYNNEI. The CDR3 spans 16 residues.

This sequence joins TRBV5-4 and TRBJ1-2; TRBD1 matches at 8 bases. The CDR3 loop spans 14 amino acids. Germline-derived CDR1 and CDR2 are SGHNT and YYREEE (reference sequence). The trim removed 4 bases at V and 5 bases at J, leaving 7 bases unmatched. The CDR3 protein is CASSQPDREYGYTF. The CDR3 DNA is TGTGCCAGCAGCCAGCCGGACAGGGAGTATGGCTACACCTTC.